This TCR beta chain is drawn from a study of beta chain features in type 1 diabetes. Study outcomes and limitations: Sequencing used cDNA, and cells with high TCR expression could therefore be over-represented. Researchers report that Type 1 diabetes patients had moderately but significantly shorter TCRB CDR3s across all four CD4+ subsets. Across patients, naive, central memory and Treg TCRB repertoires exhibited apparently greater similarity than was observed across healthy donors.

Worth noting for this clone: No antigen is known for it.

Investigators reverse transcribed all isolated RNA, so they sequenced expressed TCRB transcripts. The average read count of naive, central memory and regulatory T cell samples was some 3.9 million. Here immunoSEQ multiplex PCR was the method, and the copy in TCRdb shows in-frame clones only, minus some. The table lists around 250,000 clones, about 23% of them singletons. Every donor had blood drawn once into heparin, about 116 mL on average. V lost 7 bases and J lost 0; bases outside the gene matches: 10. Germline V gives CDR1 MDHEN, CDR2 SYDVKM. This CDR3 has 18 residues. The sequencing input was naive CD4+ T cells from blood. This clonotype originated in a woman between 25 and 40 years old with type 1 diabetes. J is TRBJ2-3 and V is TRBV28; 13 positions agree with TRBD2. CDR3 loop: CASIPGLAGTSSTDTQYF. The CDR3 nucleotides read TGTGCCAGCATCCCGGGACTAGCGGGAACCTCTAGCACAGATACGCAGTATTTT. The full variable domain, in which reference TRBV28 and TRBJ2-3 provide the parts outside the CDR3, is DVKVTQSSRYLVKRTGEKVFLECVQDMDHENMFWYRQDPGLGLRLIYFSYDVKMKEKGDIPEGYSVSREKKERFSLILESASTNQTSMYLCASIPGLAGTSSTDTQYFGPGTRLTVL.